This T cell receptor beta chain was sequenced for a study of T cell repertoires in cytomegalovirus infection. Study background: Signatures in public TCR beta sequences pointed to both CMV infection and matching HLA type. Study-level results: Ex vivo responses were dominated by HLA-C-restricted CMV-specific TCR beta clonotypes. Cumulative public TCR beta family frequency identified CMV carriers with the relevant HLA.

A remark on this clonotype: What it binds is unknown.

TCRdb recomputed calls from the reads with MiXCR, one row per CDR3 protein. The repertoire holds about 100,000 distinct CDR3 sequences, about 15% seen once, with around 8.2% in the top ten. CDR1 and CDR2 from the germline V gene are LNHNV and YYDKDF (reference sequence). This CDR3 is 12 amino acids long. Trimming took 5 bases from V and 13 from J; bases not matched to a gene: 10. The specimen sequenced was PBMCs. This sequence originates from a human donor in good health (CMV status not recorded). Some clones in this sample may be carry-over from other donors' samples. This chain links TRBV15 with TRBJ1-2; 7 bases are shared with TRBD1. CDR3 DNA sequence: TGTGCCACCAGCGCCCTGGGAGGGGGCCTCACCTTC. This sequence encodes CATSALGGGLTF. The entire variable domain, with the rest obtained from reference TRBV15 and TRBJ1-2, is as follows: DAMVIQNPRYQVTQFGKPVTLSCSQTLNHNVMYWYQQKSSQAPKLLFHYYDKDFNNEADTPDNFQSRRPNTSFCFLDIRSPGLGDTAMYLCATSALGGGLTFGSGTRLTVV.